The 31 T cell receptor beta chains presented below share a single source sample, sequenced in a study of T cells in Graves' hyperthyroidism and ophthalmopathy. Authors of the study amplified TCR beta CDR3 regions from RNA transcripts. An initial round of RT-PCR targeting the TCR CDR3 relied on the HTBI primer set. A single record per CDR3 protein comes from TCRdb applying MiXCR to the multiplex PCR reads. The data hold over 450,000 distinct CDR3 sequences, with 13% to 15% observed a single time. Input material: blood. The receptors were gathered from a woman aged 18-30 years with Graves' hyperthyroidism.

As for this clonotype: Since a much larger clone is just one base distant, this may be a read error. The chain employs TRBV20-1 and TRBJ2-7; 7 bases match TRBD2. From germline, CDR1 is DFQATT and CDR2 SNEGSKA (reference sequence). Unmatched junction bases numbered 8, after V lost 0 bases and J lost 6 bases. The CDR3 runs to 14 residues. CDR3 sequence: CSARDDAGVTEQYF. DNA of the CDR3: TGCAGTGCTAGAGATGATGCGGGAGTCACCGAGCAGTACTTC.

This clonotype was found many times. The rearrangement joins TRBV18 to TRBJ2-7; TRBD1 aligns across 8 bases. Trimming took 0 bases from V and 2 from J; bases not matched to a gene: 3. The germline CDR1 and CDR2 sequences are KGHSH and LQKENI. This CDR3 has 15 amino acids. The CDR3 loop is CASSPPMDRAYEQYF. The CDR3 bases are TGTGCCAGCTCACCACCTATGGACAGGGCCTACGAGCAGTACTTC.

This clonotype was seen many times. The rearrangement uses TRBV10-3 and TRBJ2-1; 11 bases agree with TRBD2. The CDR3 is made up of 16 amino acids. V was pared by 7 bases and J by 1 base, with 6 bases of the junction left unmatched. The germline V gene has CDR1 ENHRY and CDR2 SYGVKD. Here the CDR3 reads CAIMHLAGGSYNEQFF. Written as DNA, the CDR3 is TGTGCCATCATGCACTTAGCGGGAGGGTCCTACAATGAGCAGTTCTTC.

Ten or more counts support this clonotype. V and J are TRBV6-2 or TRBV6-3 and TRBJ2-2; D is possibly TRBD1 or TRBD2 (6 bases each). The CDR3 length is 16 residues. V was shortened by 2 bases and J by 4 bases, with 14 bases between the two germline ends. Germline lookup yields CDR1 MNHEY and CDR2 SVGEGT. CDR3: CASSYIGGAGTGELFF. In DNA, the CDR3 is TGTGCCAGCAGTTACATCGGGGGCGCGGGCACCGGGGAGCTGTTTTTT.

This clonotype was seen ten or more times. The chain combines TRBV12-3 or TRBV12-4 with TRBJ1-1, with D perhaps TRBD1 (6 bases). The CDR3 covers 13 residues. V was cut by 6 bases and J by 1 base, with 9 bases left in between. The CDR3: CASSGQWNTEAFF. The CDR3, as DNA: TGTGCCAGCAGCGGACAGTGGAACACTGAAGCTTTCTTT.

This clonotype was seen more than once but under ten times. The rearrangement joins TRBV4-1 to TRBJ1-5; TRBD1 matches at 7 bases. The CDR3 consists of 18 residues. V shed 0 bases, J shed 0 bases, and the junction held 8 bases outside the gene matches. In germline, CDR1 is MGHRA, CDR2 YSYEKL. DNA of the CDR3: TGCGCCAGCAGCCAAGATCCTGGGACAGTGTATAGCAATCAGCCCCAGCATTTT. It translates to CASSQDPGTVYSNQPQHF.

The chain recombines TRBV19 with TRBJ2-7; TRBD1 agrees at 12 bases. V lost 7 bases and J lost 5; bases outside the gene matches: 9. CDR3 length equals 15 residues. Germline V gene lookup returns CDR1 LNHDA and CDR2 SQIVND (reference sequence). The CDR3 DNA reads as TGTGCCAGTACCCCTACCGGGACAGGGGGCCACGAGCAGTACTTC. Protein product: CASTPTGTGGHEQYF.

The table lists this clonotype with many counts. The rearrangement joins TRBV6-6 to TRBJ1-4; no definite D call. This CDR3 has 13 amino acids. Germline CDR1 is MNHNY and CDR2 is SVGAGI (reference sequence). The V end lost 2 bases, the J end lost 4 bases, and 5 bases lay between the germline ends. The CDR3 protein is CASSYDHNEKLFF. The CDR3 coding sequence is TGTGCCAGCAGTTACGACCATAATGAAAAACTGTTTTTT.

CDR3 in amino acids: CASSSQREGKAGELFF. In nucleotides, the CDR3 is TGTGCCAGCAGCTCCCAGCGGGAGGGTAAAGCCGGGGAGCTGTTTTTT. The chain joins TRBV11-3 to TRBJ2-2; the match to TRBD2 covers 10 bases. The CDR3 is made up of 16 amino acids. V lost 4 bases to trimming and J lost 6 bases; unmatched junction nucleotides: 8. The germline V gene has CDR1 SGHNT and CDR2 YENEEA.

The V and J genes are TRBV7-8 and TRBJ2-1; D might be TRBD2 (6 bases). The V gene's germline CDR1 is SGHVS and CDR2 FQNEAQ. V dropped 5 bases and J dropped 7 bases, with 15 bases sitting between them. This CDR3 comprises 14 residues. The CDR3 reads CASSPRRDGNEQFF. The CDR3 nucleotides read TGTGCCAGCAGCCCCAGGCGGGATGGTAATGAGCAGTTCTTC.

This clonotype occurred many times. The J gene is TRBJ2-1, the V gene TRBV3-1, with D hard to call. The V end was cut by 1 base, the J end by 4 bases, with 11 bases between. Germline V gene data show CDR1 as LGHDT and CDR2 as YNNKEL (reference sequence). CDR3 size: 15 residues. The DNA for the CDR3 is TGTGCCAGCAGCCAAGCTCCTCTGCTGTACAATGAGCAGTTCTTC. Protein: CASSQAPLLYNEQFF.

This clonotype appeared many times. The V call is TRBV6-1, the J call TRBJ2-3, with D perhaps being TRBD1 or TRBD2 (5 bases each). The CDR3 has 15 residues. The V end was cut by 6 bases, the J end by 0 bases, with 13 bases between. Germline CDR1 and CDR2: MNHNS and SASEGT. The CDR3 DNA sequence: TGTGCCAGCAGGATGGGGGTAGTTAGCACAGATACGCAGTATTTT. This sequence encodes CASRMGVVSTDTQYF.

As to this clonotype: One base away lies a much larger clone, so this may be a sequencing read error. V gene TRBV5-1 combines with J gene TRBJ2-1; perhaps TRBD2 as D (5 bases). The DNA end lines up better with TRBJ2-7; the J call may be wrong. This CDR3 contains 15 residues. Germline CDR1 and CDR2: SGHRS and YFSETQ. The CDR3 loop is CASSLDGISSYEQYV. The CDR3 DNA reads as TGCGCCAGCAGCTTGGACGGGATCTCCTCCTACGAGCAGTACGTC.

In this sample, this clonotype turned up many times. CDR3 DNA sequence: TGCAGTGCTAGGGAACGTAACTCCTACGAGCAGTACTTC. Translated: CSARERNSYEQYF. The rearrangement links TRBV20-1 to TRBJ2-7; D gene unclear. The CDR3 runs 13 residues. Germline V gene lookup returns CDR1 DFQATT and CDR2 SNEGSKA (reference sequence). Trimming stripped 3 bases from V and 0 bases from J, with 9 bases between.

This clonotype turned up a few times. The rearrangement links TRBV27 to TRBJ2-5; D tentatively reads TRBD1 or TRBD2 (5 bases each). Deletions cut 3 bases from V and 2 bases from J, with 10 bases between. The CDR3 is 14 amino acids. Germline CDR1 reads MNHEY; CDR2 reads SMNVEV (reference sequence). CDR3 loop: CASSFRDGQETQYF. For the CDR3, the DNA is TGTGCCAGCAGTTTCCGGGACGGACAAGAGACCCAGTACTTC.

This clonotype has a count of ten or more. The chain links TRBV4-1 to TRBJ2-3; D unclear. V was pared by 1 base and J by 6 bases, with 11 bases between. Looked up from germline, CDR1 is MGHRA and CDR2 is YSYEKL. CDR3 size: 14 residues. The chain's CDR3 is CASSQAQRSDTQYF. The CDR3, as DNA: TGCGCCAGCAGCCAAGCCCAGAGGAGTGATACGCAGTATTTT.

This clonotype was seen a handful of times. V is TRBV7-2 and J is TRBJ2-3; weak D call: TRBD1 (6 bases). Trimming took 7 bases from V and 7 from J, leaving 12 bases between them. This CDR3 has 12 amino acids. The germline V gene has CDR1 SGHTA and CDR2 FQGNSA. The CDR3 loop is CASTPGVNTQYF. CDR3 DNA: TGTGCCAGCACCCCAGGGGTGAATACGCAGTATTTT.

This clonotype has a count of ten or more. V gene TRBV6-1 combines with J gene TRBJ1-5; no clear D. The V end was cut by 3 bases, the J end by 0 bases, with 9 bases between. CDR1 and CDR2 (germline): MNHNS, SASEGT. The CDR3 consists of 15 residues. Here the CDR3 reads CASSDSDNSNQPQHF. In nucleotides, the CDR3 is TGTGCCAGCAGTGATTCAGACAATAGCAATCAGCCCCAGCATTTT.

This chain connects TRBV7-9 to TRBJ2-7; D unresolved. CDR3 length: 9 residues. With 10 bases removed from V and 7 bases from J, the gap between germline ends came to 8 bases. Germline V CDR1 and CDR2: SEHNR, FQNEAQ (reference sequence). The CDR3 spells CAIEEEQYF. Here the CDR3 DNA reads TGTGCCATCGAAGAGGAGCAGTACTTC.

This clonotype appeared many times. CDR3 nucleotides: TGTGCCAGCAGTTTTAGAGGGGGGGCAGGTGGCTACACCTTC. This sequence encodes CASSFRGGAGGYTF. This chain connects TRBV28 to TRBJ1-2; D is possibly TRBD1 (6 bases). The CDR3 loop spans 14 amino acids. Germline V CDR1 and CDR2: MDHEN, SYDVKM. The ends were cut back, 3 bases at V and 7 bases at J, with 15 bases in the middle.

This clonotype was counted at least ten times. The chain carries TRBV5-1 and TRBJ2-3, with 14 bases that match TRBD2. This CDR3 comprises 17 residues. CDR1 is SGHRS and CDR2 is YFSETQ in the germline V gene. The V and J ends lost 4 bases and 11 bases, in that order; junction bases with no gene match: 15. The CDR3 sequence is CASSPQTGLAGVAVQYF. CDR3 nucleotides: TGCGCCAGCAGCCCTCAAACGGGACTAGCGGGAGTGGCGGTGCAGTATTTT. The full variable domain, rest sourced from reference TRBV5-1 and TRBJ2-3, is KAGVTQTPRYLIKTRGQQVTLSCSPISGHRSVSWYQQTPGQGLQFLFEYFSETQRNKGNFPGRFSGRQFSNSRSEMNVSTLELGDSALYLCASSPQTGLAGVAVQYFGPGTRLTVL.

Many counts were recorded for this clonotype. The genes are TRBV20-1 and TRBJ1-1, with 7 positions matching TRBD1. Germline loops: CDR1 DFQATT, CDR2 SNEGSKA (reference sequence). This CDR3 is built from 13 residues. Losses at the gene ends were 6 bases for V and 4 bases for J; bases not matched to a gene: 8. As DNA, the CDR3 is TGCAGTGCACCAAGACAGGGAGGCACTGAAGCTTTCTTT. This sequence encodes CSAPRQGGTEAFF.

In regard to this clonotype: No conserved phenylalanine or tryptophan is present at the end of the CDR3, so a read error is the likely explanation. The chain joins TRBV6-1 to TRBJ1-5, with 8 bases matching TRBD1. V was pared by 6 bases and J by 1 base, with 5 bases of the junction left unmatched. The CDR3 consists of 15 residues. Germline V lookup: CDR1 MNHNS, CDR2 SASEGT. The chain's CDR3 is CASRSGGKSNQPQHL. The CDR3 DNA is TGTGCCAGCAGGTCAGGGGGCAAAAGCAATCAGCCCCAGCATCTT.

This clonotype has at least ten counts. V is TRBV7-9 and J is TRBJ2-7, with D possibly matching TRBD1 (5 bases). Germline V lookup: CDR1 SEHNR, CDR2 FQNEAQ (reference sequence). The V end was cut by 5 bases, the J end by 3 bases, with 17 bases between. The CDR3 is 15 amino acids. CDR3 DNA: TGTGCCAGCAGCAGGGCAGGGAAGTTGGACTACGAGCAGTACTTC. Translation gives CASSRAGKLDYEQYF.

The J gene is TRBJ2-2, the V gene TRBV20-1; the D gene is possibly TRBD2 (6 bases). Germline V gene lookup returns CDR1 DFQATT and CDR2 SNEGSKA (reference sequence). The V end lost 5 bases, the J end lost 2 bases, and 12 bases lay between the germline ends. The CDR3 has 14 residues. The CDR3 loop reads CSAPRGRNTGELFF. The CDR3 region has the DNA TGCAGTGCTCCCCGGGGGAGAAACACCGGGGAGCTGTTTTTT.

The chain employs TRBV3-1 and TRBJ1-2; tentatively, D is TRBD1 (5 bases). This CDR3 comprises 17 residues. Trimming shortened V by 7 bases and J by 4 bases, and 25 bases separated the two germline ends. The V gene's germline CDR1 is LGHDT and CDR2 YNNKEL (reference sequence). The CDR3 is CASTPVGGRSLLYGYTF. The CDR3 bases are TGTGCCAGCACCCCTGTGGGGGGTCGATCCCTCCTCTATGGCTACACCTTC.

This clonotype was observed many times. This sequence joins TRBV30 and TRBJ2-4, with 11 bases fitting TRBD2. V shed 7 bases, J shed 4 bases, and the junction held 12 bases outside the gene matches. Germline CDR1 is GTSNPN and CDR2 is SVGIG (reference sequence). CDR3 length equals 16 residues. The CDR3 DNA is TGTGCCTCGACTAGCGGGATGTTGGGGCGTAAAAACATTCAGTACTTC. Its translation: CASTSGMLGRKNIQYF.

The CDR3 spells CATSRDSLRGTEAFF. The CDR3 DNA reads as TGTGCCACCAGCAGAGATTCCCTTCGGGGAACTGAAGCTTTCTTT. The J gene is TRBJ1-1, the V gene TRBV15; no firm D call. V shed 0 bases and J shed 5 bases, with 13 bases lying between them. Germline CDR1 is LNHNV and CDR2 is YYDKDF (reference sequence). The CDR3 spans 15 residues.

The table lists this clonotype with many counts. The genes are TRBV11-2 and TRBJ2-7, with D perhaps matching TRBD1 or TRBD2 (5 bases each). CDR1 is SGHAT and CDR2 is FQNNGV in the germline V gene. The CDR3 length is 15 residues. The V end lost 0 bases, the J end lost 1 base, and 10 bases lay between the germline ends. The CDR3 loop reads CASSLDGTVSYEQYF. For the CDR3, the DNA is TGTGCCAGCAGCTTAGATGGGACCGTATCCTACGAGCAGTACTTC.

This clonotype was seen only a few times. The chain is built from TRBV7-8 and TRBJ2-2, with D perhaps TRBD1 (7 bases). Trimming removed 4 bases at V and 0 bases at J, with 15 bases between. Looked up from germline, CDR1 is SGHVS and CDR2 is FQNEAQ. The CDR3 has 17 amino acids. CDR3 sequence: CASSWRGQLANTGELFF. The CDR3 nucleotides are TGTGCCAGCAGCTGGAGGGGACAGCTCGCGAACACCGGGGAGCTGTTTTTT. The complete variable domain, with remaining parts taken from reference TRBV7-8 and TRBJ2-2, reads GAGVSQSPRYKVAKRGQDVALRCDPISGHVSLFWYQQALGQGPEFLTYFQNEAQLDKSGLPSDRFFAERPEGSVSTLKIQRTQQEDSAVYLCASSWRGQLANTGELFFGEGSRLTVL.

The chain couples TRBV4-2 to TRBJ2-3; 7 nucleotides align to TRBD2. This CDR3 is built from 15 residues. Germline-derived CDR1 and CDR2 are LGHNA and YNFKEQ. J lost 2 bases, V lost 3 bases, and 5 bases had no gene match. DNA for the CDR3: TGTGCCAGCAGCCAGGGCGGGAGTACCACAGATACGCAGTATTTT. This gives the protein CASSQGGSTTDTQYF.